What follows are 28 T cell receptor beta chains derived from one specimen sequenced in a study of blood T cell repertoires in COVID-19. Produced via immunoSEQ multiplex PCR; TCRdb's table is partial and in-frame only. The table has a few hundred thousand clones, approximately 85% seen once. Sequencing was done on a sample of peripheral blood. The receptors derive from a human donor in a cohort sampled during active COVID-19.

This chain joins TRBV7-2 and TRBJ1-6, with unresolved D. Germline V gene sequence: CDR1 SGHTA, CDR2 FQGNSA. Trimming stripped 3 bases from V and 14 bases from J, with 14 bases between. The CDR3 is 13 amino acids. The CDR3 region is CASSFQVFGALHF. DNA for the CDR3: TGTGCCAGCAGCTTCCAGGTCTTCGGGGCCCTCCACTTT.

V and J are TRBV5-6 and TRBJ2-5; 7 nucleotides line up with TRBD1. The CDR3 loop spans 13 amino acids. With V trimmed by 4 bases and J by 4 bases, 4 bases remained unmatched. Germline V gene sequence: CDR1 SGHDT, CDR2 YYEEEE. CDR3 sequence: CASSPYRGETQYF. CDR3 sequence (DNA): TGTGCCAGCAGCCCATACAGGGGAGAGACCCAGTACTTC.

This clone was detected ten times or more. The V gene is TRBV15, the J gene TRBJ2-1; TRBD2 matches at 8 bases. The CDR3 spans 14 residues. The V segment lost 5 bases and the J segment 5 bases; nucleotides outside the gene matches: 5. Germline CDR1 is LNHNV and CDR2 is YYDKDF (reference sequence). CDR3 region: CATSVGLENNEQFF. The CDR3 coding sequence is TGTGCCACCAGCGTGGGACTAGAAAACAATGAGCAGTTCTTC.

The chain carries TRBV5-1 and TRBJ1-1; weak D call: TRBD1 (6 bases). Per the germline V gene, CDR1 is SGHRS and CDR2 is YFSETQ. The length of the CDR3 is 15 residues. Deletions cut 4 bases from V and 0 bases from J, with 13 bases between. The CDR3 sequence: CASSLDSPMNTEAFF. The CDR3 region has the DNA TGCGCCAGCAGCCTGGACAGTCCGATGAACACTGAAGCTTTCTTT.

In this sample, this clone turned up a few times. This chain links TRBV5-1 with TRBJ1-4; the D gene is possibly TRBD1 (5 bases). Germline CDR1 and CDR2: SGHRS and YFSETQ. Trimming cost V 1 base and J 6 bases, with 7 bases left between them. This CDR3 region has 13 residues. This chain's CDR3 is CASSLIGDEKLFF. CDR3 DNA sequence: TGCGCCAGCAGCTTGATAGGGGATGAAAAACTGTTTTTT.

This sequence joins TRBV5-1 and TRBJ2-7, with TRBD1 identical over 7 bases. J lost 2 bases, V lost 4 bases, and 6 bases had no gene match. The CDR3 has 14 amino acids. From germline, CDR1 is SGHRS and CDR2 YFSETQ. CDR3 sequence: CASSLGQLPYEQYF. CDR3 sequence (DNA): TGCGCCAGCAGCCTGGGACAGCTCCCCTACGAGCAGTACTTC.

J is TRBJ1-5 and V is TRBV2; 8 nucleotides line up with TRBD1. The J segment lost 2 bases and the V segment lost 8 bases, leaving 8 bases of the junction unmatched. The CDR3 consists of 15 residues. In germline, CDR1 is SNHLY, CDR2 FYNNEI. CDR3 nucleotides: TGTGCCAGCGGGGTGACAGGGGCAGGCAATCAGCCCCAGCATTTT. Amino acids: CASGVTGAGNQPQHF.

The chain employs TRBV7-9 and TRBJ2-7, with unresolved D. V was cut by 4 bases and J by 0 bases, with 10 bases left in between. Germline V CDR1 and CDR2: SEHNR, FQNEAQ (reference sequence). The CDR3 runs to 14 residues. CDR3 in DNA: TGTGCCAGCAGCTCCTGGCGGAGCTCCTACGAGCAGTACTTC. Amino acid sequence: CASSSWRSSYEQYF.

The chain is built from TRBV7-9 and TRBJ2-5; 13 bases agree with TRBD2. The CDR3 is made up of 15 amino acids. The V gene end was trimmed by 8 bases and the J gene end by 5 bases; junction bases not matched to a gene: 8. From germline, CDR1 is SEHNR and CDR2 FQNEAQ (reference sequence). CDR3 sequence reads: CASGRLAGGLETQYF. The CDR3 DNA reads TGTGCCAGCGGCAGACTAGCGGGGGGCCTGGAGACCCAGTACTTC.

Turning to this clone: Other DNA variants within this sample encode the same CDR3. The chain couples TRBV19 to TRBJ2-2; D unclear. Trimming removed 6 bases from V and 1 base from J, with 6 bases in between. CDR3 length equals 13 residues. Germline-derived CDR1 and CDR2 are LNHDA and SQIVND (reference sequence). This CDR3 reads CASRPGNTGELFF. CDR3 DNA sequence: TGTGCCAGTAGGCCAGGGAACACCGGGGAGCTGTTTTTT.

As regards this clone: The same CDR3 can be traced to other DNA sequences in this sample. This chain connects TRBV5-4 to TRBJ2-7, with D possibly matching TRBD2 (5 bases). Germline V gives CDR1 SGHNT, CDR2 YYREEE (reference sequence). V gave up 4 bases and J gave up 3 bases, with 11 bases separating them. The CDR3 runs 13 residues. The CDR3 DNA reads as TGTGCCAGCAGCCCCGGAGGTAACTACGAGCAGTACTTC. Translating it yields CASSPGGNYEQYF.

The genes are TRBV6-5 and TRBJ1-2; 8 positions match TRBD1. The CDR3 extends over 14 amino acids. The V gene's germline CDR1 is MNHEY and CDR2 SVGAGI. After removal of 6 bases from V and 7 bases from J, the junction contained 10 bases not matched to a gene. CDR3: CASSPPGGASGYTF. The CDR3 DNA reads TGTGCCAGCAGCCCCCCAGGGGGCGCTTCTGGCTACACCTTC.

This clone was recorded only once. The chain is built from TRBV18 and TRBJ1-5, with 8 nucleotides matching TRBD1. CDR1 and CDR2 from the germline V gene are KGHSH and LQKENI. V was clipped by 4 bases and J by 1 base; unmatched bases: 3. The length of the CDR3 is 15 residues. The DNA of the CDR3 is TGTGCCAGCTCACGACAGGGGAAGAGCAATCAGCCCCAGCATTTT. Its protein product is CASSRQGKSNQPQHF.

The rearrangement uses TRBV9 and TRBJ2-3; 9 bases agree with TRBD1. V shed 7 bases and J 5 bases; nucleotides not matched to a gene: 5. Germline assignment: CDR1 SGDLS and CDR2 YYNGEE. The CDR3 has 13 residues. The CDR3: CASGDRALDTQYF. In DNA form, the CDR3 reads TGTGCCAGCGGGGACAGGGCCTTAGATACGCAGTATTTT.

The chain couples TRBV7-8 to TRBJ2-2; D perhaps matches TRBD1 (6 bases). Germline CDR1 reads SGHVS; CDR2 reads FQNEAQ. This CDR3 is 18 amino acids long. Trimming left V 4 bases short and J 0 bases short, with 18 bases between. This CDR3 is CASSSDRIDSANTGELFF. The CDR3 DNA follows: TGTGCCAGCAGCTCCGACAGGATTGATAGCGCGAACACCGGGGAGCTGTTTTTT.

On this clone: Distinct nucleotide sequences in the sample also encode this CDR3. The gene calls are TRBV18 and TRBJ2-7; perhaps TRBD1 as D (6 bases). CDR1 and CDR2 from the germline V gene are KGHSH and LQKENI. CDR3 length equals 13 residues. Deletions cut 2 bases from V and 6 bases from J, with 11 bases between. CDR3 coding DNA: TGTGCCAGCTCACCAGGGGGCTTGGGCGAGCAGTACTTC. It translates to CASSPGGLGEQYF.

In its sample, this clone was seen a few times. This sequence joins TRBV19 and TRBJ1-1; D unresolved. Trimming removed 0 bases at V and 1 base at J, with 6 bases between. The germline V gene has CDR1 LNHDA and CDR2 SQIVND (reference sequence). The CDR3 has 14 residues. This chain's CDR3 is CASSIDTRNTEAFF. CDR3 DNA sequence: TGTGCCAGTAGTATAGATACCAGGAACACTGAAGCTTTCTTT.

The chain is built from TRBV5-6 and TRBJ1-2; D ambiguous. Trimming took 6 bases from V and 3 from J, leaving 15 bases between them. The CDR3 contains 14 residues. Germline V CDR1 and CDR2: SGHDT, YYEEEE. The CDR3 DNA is TGTGCCAGCACCCCTGAACTGGGCGACTATGGCTACACCTTC. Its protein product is CASTPELGDYGYTF.

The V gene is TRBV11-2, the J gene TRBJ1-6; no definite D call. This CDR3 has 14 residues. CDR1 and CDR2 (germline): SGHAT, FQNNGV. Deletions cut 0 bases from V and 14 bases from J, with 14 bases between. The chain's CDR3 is CASSLDPGIGSLHF. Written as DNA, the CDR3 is TGTGCCAGCAGCTTAGACCCGGGTATCGGTTCCCTCCACTTT.

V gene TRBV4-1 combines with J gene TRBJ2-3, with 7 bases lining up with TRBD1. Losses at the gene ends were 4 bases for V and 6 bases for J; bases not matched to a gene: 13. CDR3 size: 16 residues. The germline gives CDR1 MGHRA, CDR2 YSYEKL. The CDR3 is CASSPGTATRGDTQYF. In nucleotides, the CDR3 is TGCGCCAGCAGCCCCGGGACAGCTACGAGAGGGGATACGCAGTATTTT.

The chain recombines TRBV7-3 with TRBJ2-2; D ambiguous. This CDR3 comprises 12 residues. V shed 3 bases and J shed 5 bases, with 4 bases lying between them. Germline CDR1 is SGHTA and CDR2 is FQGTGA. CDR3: CASSFYTGELFF. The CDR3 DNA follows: TGTGCCAGCAGCTTTTATACCGGGGAGCTGTTTTTT.

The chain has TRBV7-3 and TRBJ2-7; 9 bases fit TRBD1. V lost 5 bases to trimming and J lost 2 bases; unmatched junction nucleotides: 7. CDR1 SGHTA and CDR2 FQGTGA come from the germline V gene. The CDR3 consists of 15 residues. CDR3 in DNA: TGTGCCAGCAGCCCCACCGGGACAGGGACCTACGAGCAGTACTTC. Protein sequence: CASSPTGTGTYEQYF. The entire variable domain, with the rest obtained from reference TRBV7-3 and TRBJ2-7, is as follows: GAGVSQTPSNKVTEKGKYVELRCDPISGHTALYWYRQSLGQGPEFLIYFQGTGAADDSGLPNDRFFAVRPEGSVSTLKIQRTERGDSAVYLCASSPTGTGTYEQYFGPGTRLTVT.

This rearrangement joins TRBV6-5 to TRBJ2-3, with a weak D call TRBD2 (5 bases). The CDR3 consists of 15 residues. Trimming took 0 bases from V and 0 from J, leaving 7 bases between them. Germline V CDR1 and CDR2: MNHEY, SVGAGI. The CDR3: CASSYSWRSTDTQYF. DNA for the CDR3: TGTGCCAGCAGTTACTCGTGGAGGAGCACAGATACGCAGTATTTT.

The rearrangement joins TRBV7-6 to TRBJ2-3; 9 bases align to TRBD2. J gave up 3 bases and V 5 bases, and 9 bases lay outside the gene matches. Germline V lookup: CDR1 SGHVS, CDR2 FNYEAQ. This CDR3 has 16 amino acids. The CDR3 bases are TGTGCCAGCAGCACCAGAGCGGGGGGATCAACAGATACGCAGTATTTT. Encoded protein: CASSTRAGGSTDTQYF. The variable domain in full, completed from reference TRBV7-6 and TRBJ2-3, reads GAGVSQSPRYKVTKRGQDVALRCDPISGHVSLYWYRQALGQGPEFLTYFNYEAQQDKSGLPNDRFSAERPEGSISTLTIQRTEQRDSAMYRCASSTRAGGSTDTQYFGPGTRLTVL.

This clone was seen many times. The CDR3 region is CASSAAGGITGELFF. The CDR3 DNA sequence: TGTGCCAGCAGTGCTGCAGGGGGCATCACCGGGGAGCTGTTTTTT. The chain has TRBV2 and TRBJ2-2, with 8 positions matching TRBD1. Germline trimming cut 4 bases from V and 4 bases from J; bases unmatched to any gene: 5. Germline values: CDR1 SNHLY, CDR2 FYNNEI. The CDR3 loop spans 15 amino acids. The complete variable domain, with remaining parts taken from reference TRBV2 and TRBJ2-2, reads EPEVTQTPSHQVTQMGQEVILRCVPISNHLYFYWYRQILGQKVEFLVSFYNNEISEKSEIFDDQFSVERPDGSNFTLKIRSTKLEDSAMYFCASSAAGGITGELFFGEGSRLTVL.

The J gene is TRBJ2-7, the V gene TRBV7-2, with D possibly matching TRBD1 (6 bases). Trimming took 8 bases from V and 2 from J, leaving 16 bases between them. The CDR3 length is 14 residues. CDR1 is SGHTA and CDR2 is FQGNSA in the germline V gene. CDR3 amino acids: CASGSGTYPYEQYF. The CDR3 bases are TGTGCCAGCGGATCCGGGACATACCCCTACGAGCAGTACTTC.

Here the CDR3 reads CASISGISKGYSPLHF. Written as DNA, the CDR3 is TGTGCCAGCATCTCCGGGATCTCAAAGGGATATTCACCCCTCCACTTT. The chain recombines TRBV2 with TRBJ1-6, with D unclear. The CDR3 is 16 amino acids. Germline-derived CDR1 and CDR2 are SNHLY and FYNNEI. V lost 7 bases to trimming and J lost 8 bases, with 21 bases between them.

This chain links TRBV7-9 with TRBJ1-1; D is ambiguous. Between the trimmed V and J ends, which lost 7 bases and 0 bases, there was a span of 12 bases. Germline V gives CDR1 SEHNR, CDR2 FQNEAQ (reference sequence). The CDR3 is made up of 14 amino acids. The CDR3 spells CASTLSRLNTEAFF. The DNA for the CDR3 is TGTGCCAGCACACTCTCTAGATTGAACACTGAAGCTTTCTTT.